Sequencing of this T cell receptor beta chain was carried out in a study of blood T cells in healthy people across ages. Study-level points and caveats: Shifts in expanded clonotypes may have been confounded by donor CMV status, which was unknown.

Through a sample-barcoded 5' primer and a J-beta primer mix, a second PCR was run for roughly 6 to 11 cycles. Through a template-switch adaptor with 12 random nucleotides, each cDNA molecule received a tag. TCRdb re-analysed the 5' RACE reads in MiXCR, keeping a single row per CDR3 protein. The repertoire includes 910,000 or so distinct CDR3 sequences, just over 50% of them detected once, and about 20% sits in the top ten. This CDR3 has 16 residues. With 6 bases clipped from V and 11 bases from J, the junction kept 19 bases outside the gene matches. Germline CDR1 and CDR2: DFQATT and SNEGSKA (reference sequence). As concerns this clonotype: The antigen is not known.

The rearrangement links TRBV20-1 to TRBJ2-5; TRBD2 aligns across 12 bases. The specimen sequenced was blood. The clonotype was recovered from a woman in her sixties in good health. The CDR3 region has the DNA TGCAGTGCCGCCCCTCTTCGGACTAGCGGGAAGCATGAGCAGTACTTC. This gives the protein CSAAPLRTSGKHEQYF.